This T cell receptor beta chain was recovered during a study of cytomegalovirus exposure and HLA in healthy donors (dated by TCRdb to between 2016 and 2019). Concerning the study at large: The 670 or so repertoires of the first cohort and the 95 to 150 validation repertoires were produced on the same platform, according to a later analysis. The study aimed to test whether signatures of past pathogen exposure could be identified by cataloging public T cell receptors. Besides the first cohort of some 670 subjects, a separate validation cohort made up of 95 to 150 different subjects was used. To predict cytomegalovirus infection status, the study combined high-throughput TCR immunosequencing, statistical association of individual TCRs with disease status, and machine learning. General findings and caveats noted by the study authors: While some public TCRs were present in many individuals, most TCR sequences turned up only very rarely across donors. According to the authors, the approach could potentially be generalized to other disease states and immunological phenotypes. A later analysis lacked HLA typing for the validation cohort, so it scored co-occurrence in that cohort across all 110 or so repertoires. In vitro tests confirmed that a few of the cytomegalovirus-associated TCR beta chains recognize cytomegalovirus antigens. A total of around 150 TCR beta chains were listed by the study as associated with cytomegalovirus. Of the cluster scores, roughly 95% were above 0 in a later analysis, which found that TCRs clustered in the first cohort also tended to co-occur in the approximately 130 validation repertoires. Cytomegalovirus status was reported to be diagnosed by the classifier with high specificity and sensitivity in both the original and validation cohorts.

Library preparation was by the immunoSEQ multiplex PCR assay. From the authors' description of their analysis: To diagnose cytomegalovirus status from the catalog of TCR beta chain sequences, a statistical classification framework was built. In TCRdb, the immuneACCESS table is reduced to in-frame sequences with V and J assigned. These tables do not hold every clone; where another copy was compared, an unresolved V gene accounts for under half, and the others remain unexplained. The DNA was the basis for D and trimming; V, J and clone size are from that table. For this sample there are 330,000 or so clones; roughly 88% appear just once. Together, the top ten hold 0.7% to 0.85% of the sample. On this clone itself: Its antigen has not been determined. No much larger clone exists at a distance of one base, and base qualities are not known.

The V and J ends are trimmed by 6 bases and 2 bases, leaving 14 bases between them. The germline V gene encodes CDR1 MNHEY and CDR2 SVGAGI. Reading from cysteine to phenylalanine, the CDR3 counts 14 amino acids. Only CDR3 DNA remains: 42 bases, in frame from the first base. The donors were included in the validation cohort of 120 subjects, a group kept apart from the approximately 690-subject first cohort. This sequence was found in a woman aged 18-35 years in good health and CMV-seronegative. In this chain, TRBV6-5 is recombined with TRBJ2-7; no D gene call is confident. Sequencing used PBMCs. The DNA sequence is TGTGCCAGCAGGACCGCTTCCAGGCCCTACGAGCAGTACTTC. It codes for CASRTASRPYEQYF.